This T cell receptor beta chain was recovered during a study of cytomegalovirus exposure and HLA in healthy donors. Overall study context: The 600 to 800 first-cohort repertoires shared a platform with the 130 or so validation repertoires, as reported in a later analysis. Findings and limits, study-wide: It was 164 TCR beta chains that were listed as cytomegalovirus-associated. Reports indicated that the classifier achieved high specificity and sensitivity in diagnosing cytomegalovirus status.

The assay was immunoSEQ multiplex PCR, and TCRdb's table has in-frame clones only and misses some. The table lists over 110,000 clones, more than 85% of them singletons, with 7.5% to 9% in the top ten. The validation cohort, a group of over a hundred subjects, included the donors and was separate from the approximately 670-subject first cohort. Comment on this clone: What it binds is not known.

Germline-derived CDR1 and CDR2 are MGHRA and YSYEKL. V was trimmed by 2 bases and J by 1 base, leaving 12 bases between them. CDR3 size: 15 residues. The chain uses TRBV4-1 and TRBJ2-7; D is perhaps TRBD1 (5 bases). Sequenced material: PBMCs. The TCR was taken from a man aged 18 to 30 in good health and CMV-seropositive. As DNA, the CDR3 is TGCGCCAGCAGCCAATTTGTGGGGCTGTCCTACGAGCAGTACTTC. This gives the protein CASSQFVGLSYEQYF.